This T cell receptor beta chain came from a study of PD-L1 blockade in urothelial cancer. As for the study in general: Blood was analyzed 3 weeks (second dose) and 6 weeks after treatment start.

Using immunoSEQ multiplex PCR, the repertoire was profiled, and TCRdb retains in-frame clones only, with some absent. The sample lists 70,000 to 75,000 clones; less than 90% were seen once. The TCR sequence derives from a man between 65 and 79 years old with urothelial cancer. The material was PBMCs, obtained around atezolizumab (anti-PD-L1) treatment.

The chain's CDR3 is CASSENPGEQYF. CDR3 in DNA: TGTGCCAGCAGTGAAAATCCGGGCGAGCAGTACTTC. The J gene is TRBJ2-7, the V gene TRBV2; D not certain. Per germline, CDR1 SNHLY and CDR2 FYNNEI. CDR3 length equals 12 residues. V dropped 2 bases and J dropped 6 bases, with 8 bases sitting between them.